This T cell receptor (beta chain) was sequenced during a study of identical twins. General study results and limits: Reduced insertions were recorded for abundant cord blood beta clonotypes, with no such pattern in memory repertoires.

Of note for this clonotype: The target antigen is unknown.

TCRdb fed the 5' RACE reads into MiXCR, producing one record per CDR3 protein. The sample lists some 1,700,000 distinct CDR3 sequences, roughly 35% seen once, with about 0.3% in the top ten. Germline-derived CDR1 and CDR2 are ENHRY and SYGVKD. The J segment lost 0 bases and the V segment lost 0 bases, leaving 3 bases of the junction unmatched. The length of the CDR3 is 18 residues. This TCR was sampled from a newborn girl in good health. V is TRBV10-3 and J is TRBJ2-7, with 15 bases fitting TRBD2. Sequencing was performed on cord blood. The CDR3 nucleotides are TGTGCCATCAGTGAGTCGACGGGACTAGCGGGAGGCTCCTACGAGCAGTACTTC. Protein sequence: CAISESTGLAGGSYEQYF.